This TCR beta chain derives from a study of blood T cell repertoires in COVID-19. Study overall: Sites across the United States, Italy and Spain contributed samples from acute and convalescent COVID-19.

The CDR3 contains 15 residues. Germline lookup yields CDR1 MNHEY and CDR2 SVGEGT. V lost 4 bases and J lost 2; bases outside the gene matches: 5. The repertoire was sequenced with immunoSEQ multiplex PCR; TCRdb's copy has only in-frame clones and lacks some. The sample shows 300,000 or so clones, 90% of them seen only once. Cohorts were assigned according to the clinical history that participants reported. The TCR was taken from a woman aged 25 to 39 who had recovered from COVID-19. The rearrangement uses TRBV6-2 or TRBV6-3 and TRBJ2-3, with 8 positions matching TRBD1. The sample taken for sequencing was PBMCs or T cells enriched from blood (not recorded which). The CDR3 sequence: CASSSGQVLTDTQYF. The CDR3 DNA sequence: TGTGCCAGCAGTTCGGGACAGGTCCTCACAGATACGCAGTATTTT.